This T cell receptor beta chain was recorded in a study of CD8 T cells in Susac syndrome (dated by TCRdb to between 2018 and 2020). Regarding the complete study: Whether CD8+ T cell activation and differentiation in Susac syndrome was antigen driven was tested using repertoire sequencing.

Relative to germline, V is missing 4 bases and J is missing 14 bases, with 4 bases of the junction outside any gene match. The CDR1 and CDR2 encoded by the germline V gene are MNHEY and SVGEGT. From the cysteine up to the phenylalanine, the CDR3 has a length of 12 residues. Only the CDR3 part of the read is kept: 36 bases, read in frame from the first base. Peripheral blood CD8+ and CD4+ T cells from healthy donors, Susac syndrome patients and multiple sclerosis patients were profiled using high-throughput TCR beta sequencing. The healthy donors served as controls matched for age and sex. Bulk CD8+ and CD4+ T cells were purified by magnetic negative isolation, while CD8+ TEMRA cells were enriched using FACS. Blood was collected in EDTA tubes and processed within 24 hours, with PBMCs isolated through density gradient centrifugation. PBMCs intended for TCR sequencing were cryopreserved in liquid nitrogen and were subsequently thawed in a 37 degrees C water bath. A purity of at least 90% was achieved for sorted or isolated CD4+, CD8+ and CD8+ TEMRA cells.

What the authors observed across the whole study: The number of individuals in the TCR sequencing and HLA analysis was acknowledged as relatively small.

RNA was extracted with the RNeasy kit and 0.5 to 1 ug was reverse transcribed using random hexamers. The immunoSEQ multiplex PCR assay, which covers 54 Vbeta and 13 Jbeta segments, was used to amplify TCR beta CDR3 regions. PCR amplification bias was corrected by using a synthetic template baseline for primer optimization and computational correction. The original pipeline was this. Reads were assigned to V, D and J genes according to IMGT and analyzed in immunoSEQ Analyzer, with only productive sequences retained. Clonality was computed as one minus Shannon entropy normalized by log2 of the number of productive unique sequences. For each patient and control, public and private clones were evaluated among the 100 most prevalent clones. Susac-specific clones were defined as absent from healthy and MS cohorts, approximately 1,000 published viral clones and other ImmuneACCESS disease sequences. In TCRdb, the public reads were trimmed at Q25 with fastp and aligned with MiXCR, with productive beta chains retained. Every entry covers one CDR3 protein and lists the most common genes and DNA from its rows. The authors' filters were not applied to this entry. The sample has about 190,000 distinct CDR3 sequences on record, around 93% of them singletons. Around 0.1% of the sample goes to the ten largest clones.

About this clonotype: Its binding antigen is unknown. Per-base quality was not reported, and no clone a single base away is much larger than it.

This clonotype originated in a human donor in good health. The sample comprised CD4+ T cells from PBMCs. This chain is built from TRBV6-2 or TRBV6-3 and TRBJ2-1; the central 11 bases match TRBD2. The CDR3 region reads CASSWGSGGEFF. Here is the DNA: TGTGCCAGCAGTTGGGGTAGCGGGGGGGAGTTCTTC.